The rows below give T cell receptor beta chains drawn from one sample of a study of response to subunit inactivated influenza vaccine. TCRdb reanalysed the RT-PCR reads using MiXCR and keeps one entry per CDR3 protein. The sample lists hundreds of thousands of distinct CDR3 sequences, 15% to 19% occurring once. The sample in question was PBMCs from blood, obtained 11 to 12 days after vaccination. These receptors were taken from a man aged 45 to 65 who received an inactivated influenza vaccine. CDR3s include the opening cysteine and the closing phenylalanine or tryptophan. The order of the fields is clone size, J gene, D gene, V gene, CDR3 protein, CDR3 DNA. The D gene is left open where the match is weak. Size values are once, few and many counts, or a class for expanded clones, and some rows have none.

clone_size: -; j_call: TRBJ2-3; d_call: -; v_call: TRBV12-3/TRBV12-4; cdr3_aa: CASSFGGVADTQYF; cdr3_nt: TGTGCCAGCAGTTTTGGGGGAGTAGCAGATACGCAGTATTTT
clone_size: -; j_call: TRBJ2-7; d_call: -; v_call: TRBV12-3/TRBV12-4; cdr3_aa: CASTPVPDPRNYEQYF; cdr3_nt: TGTGCCAGCACCCCAGTTCCGGACCCCCGTAACTACGAGCAGTACTTC
clone_size: -; j_call: TRBJ2-3; d_call: TRBD1; v_call: TRBV29-1; cdr3_aa: CSVVRTGPSTDTQYF; cdr3_nt: TGCAGCGTTGTTAGGACAGGCCCCAGCACAGATACGCAGTATTTT
clone_size: -; j_call: TRBJ2-1; d_call: -; v_call: TRBV10-3; cdr3_aa: CAISEFGRTSSSYNEQFF; cdr3_nt: TGTGCCATCAGTGAATTTGGGCGAACTTCGAGCTCCTACAATGAGCAGTTCTTC
clone_size: few; j_call: TRBJ2-6; d_call: -; v_call: TRBV10-3; cdr3_aa: CAIRDLSGSGANVLTF; cdr3_nt: TGTGCCATCAGGGACCTAAGCGGCTCTGGGGCCAACGTCCTGACTTTC
clone_size: -; j_call: TRBJ2-1; d_call: TRBD2; v_call: TRBV12-3/TRBV12-4; cdr3_aa: CASSFGTSSDEQFF; cdr3_nt: TGTGCCAGCAGCTTCGGGACTAGCAGCGATGAGCAGTTCTTC
clone_size: -; j_call: TRBJ2-6; d_call: TRBD2; v_call: TRBV20-1; cdr3_aa: CSARDPRAGAGANVLTF; cdr3_nt: TGCAGTGCTAGAGATCCCAGGGCGGGGGCTGGGGCCAACGTCCTGACTTTC
clone_size: -; j_call: TRBJ2-2; d_call: -; v_call: TRBV5-6; cdr3_aa: CASSWGDITTGELFF; cdr3_nt: TGTGCCAGCAGCTGGGGGGACATAACCACCGGGGAGCTGTTTTTT
clone_size: few; j_call: TRBJ1-1; d_call: -; v_call: TRBV6-5; cdr3_aa: CASSYRGPSNTEAFF; cdr3_nt: TGTGCCAGCAGTTACAGGGGCCCTTCCAACACTGAAGCTTTCTTT
clone_size: -; j_call: TRBJ2-3; d_call: -; v_call: TRBV28; cdr3_aa: CASSYNLDTQYF; cdr3_nt: TGTGCCAGCAGTTACAATTTGGATACGCAGTATTTT
clone_size: -; j_call: TRBJ1-3; d_call: TRBD1; v_call: TRBV7-9; cdr3_aa: CASISDRESGNTIYF; cdr3_nt: TGTGCCAGCATATCAGACAGGGAGTCTGGAAACACCATATATTTT
clone_size: few; j_call: TRBJ2-7; d_call: TRBD2; v_call: TRBV4-3; cdr3_aa: CASSHPGLAPSYEQYF; cdr3_nt: TGCGCCAGCAGCCACCCCGGACTAGCCCCATCCTACGAGCAGTACTTC
clone_size: -; j_call: TRBJ2-3; d_call: -; v_call: TRBV12-3/TRBV12-4; cdr3_aa: CASSPQGFSRTDTQYF; cdr3_nt: TGTGCCAGCAGTCCCCAAGGGTTTTCCCGCACAGATACGCAGTATTTT
clone_size: -; j_call: TRBJ2-5; d_call: TRBD1; v_call: TRBV20-1; cdr3_aa: CSARDQQGDRETQYF; cdr3_nt: TGCAGTGCTAGAGACCAACAGGGGGATCGGGAGACCCAGTACTTC
clone_size: few; j_call: TRBJ2-7; d_call: -; v_call: TRBV6-2/TRBV6-3; cdr3_aa: CASSLKGNYEQYF; cdr3_nt: TGTGCCAGCAGTTTAAAGGGGAACTACGAGCAGTACTTC
clone_size: few; j_call: TRBJ2-3; d_call: -; v_call: TRBV7-9; cdr3_aa: CASSFAAADTQYF; cdr3_nt: TGTGCCAGCAGCTTTGCGGCAGCGGATACGCAGTATTTT
clone_size: few; j_call: TRBJ2-7; d_call: -; v_call: TRBV10-3; cdr3_aa: CAISDGGTYEQYF; cdr3_nt: TGTGCCATCAGTGACGGGGGAACCTACGAGCAGTACTTC
clone_size: -; j_call: TRBJ2-7; d_call: -; v_call: TRBV20-1; cdr3_aa: CSATPAGTAKGYEQYF; cdr3_nt: TGCAGTGCTACCCCGGCAGGGACCGCCAAGGGATACGAGCAGTACTTC
clone_size: few; j_call: TRBJ2-3; d_call: -; v_call: TRBV5-4; cdr3_aa: CASSKTMSTDTQYF; cdr3_nt: TGTGCCAGCAGTAAAACCATGAGCACAGATACGCAGTATTTT
clone_size: -; j_call: TRBJ2-5; d_call: -; v_call: TRBV2; cdr3_aa: CASSDSRGTQYF; cdr3_nt: TGTGCCAGCAGTGACTCCCGGGGGACCCAGTACTTC